Presented here are 8 T cell receptor beta chains from one specimen sequenced in a study of shared clonotypes between healthy human individuals. This table comes from immunoSEQ multiplex PCR, and its TCRdb copy is limited to in-frame clones, with some not included. The sample has roughly 500,000 clones, 90% to 97% seen once. Sequencing was carried out using naive CD4+ T cells sorted from blood. Subset specified: CD45RA+ positively selected. These receptors all come from a woman younger than 45 in good health.

The rearrangement links TRBV14 to TRBJ2-5; D could derive from TRBD1 or TRBD2 (5 bases each). Trimming took 4 bases from V and 7 from J, leaving 7 bases between them. The CDR3 consists of 11 residues. Germline-derived CDR1 and CDR2 are SGHDN and FVKESK. CDR3 residues: CASSLGGTQYF. Written as DNA, the CDR3 is TGTGCCAGCAGCCTTGGGGGGACCCAGTACTTC.

The J gene is TRBJ2-2, the V gene TRBV1; TRBD2 is the table's D call, not checked against the DNA. TRBV1 is deemed a pseudogene. The CDR3 extends over 20 amino acids. DNA of the CDR3: TGCACCAGCAGCCAAGAGTCCGGGCTAGCGGGAGGGCCGGGCACCGGGGAGCTGTTTTTT. It encodes CTSSQESGLAGGPGTGELFF.

The chain has TRBV5-1 and TRBJ2-7; 7 bases match TRBD1. CDR3 length: 14 amino acids. With 2 bases clipped from V and 2 bases from J, the junction kept 4 bases outside the gene matches. Germline V gives CDR1 SGHRS, CDR2 YFSETQ. The CDR3 spells CASSFSQGPYEQYF. As DNA, the CDR3 is TGCGCCAGCAGCTTCTCACAGGGGCCCTACGAGCAGTACTTC. Based on the CDR3 plus reference TRBV5-1 and TRBJ2-7, the full variable domain is KAGVTQTPRYLIKTRGQQVTLSCSPISGHRSVSWYQQTPGQGLQFLFEYFSETQRNKGNFPGRFSGRQFSNSRSEMNVSTLELGDSALYLCASSFSQGPYEQYFGPGTRLTVT.

The chain carries TRBV5-1 and TRBJ2-5; no clear D gene. The CDR3 is 12 amino acids. Trimming stripped 10 bases from V and 0 bases from J, with 10 bases between. Germline V gene sequence: CDR1 SGHRS, CDR2 YFSETQ. CDR3 sequence (DNA): TGCGCCTCCCGACACCACCAAGAGACCCAGTACTTC. This translates into CASRHHQETQYF.

A remark on this clone: This same CDR3 is encoded by further DNA sequences in the sample. The V call is TRBV18, the J call TRBJ2-7; 9 nucleotides agree with TRBD1. J was trimmed by 5 bases and V by 3 bases; bases with no gene match: 5. CDR3 size: 14 residues. Looked up from germline, CDR1 is KGHSH and CDR2 is LQKENI. CDR3 loop: CASSPRQGDHEQYF. CDR3 DNA: TGTGCCAGCTCACCGCGACAGGGGGACCACGAGCAGTACTTC.

This clone was recorded only once. The chain has TRBV10-3 and TRBJ2-1; 11 bases line up with TRBD2. V trimming: 3 bases; J trimming: 6 bases; junction bases outside the gene matches: 4. Germline V gene sequence: CDR1 ENHRY, CDR2 SYGVKD. The CDR3 spans 15 residues. The CDR3 DNA reads TGTGCCATCAGTGACACTAGCGGGAGTGGCAATGAGCAGTTCTTC. Translating it yields CAISDTSGSGNEQFF.

The chain joins TRBV27 to TRBJ1-2; D is uncertain. This CDR3 is built from 13 residues. Trimming cost V 2 bases and J 6 bases, with 10 bases left between them. Germline V lookup: CDR1 MNHEY, CDR2 SMNVEV (reference sequence). For the CDR3, the DNA is TGTGCCAGCAGTTTACGGGCTGTAGATGGCTACACCTTC. This sequence encodes CASSLRAVDGYTF.

The chain links TRBV11-3 to TRBJ2-1; D is possibly TRBD2 (6 bases). CDR1 SGHNT and CDR2 YENEEA come from the germline V gene. The CDR3 length is 15 residues. Trimming removed 3 bases from V and 1 base from J, with 10 bases in between. DNA of the CDR3: TGTGCCAGCAGCTTTACTAGCAGTTCCTACAATGAGCAGTTCTTC. This codes for CASSFTSSSYNEQFF.